This T cell receptor beta chain was obtained from a study of shared clonotypes between healthy human individuals. General study results and limits: Sorted-subset samples were not fully sequenced, rarefaction indicated.

Notes on this clone: Its antigen is not known.

Profiling relied on immunoSEQ multiplex PCR, and the TCRdb table lists in-frame clones only, not all of them. The profile shows about 580,000 clones, 98% of them singletons. After removal of 4 bases from V and 3 bases from J, the junction contained 2 bases not matched to a gene. This CDR3 has 13 amino acids. The germline V gene has CDR1 SQVTM and CDR2 ANQGSEA. Naive CD8 populations comprised CD45RO-negative cells positively selected for CCR7, excluding terminally differentiated effector memory CD45RA+ cells. The V call is TRBV29-1, the J call TRBJ2-1; TRBD2 matches at 8 bases. This receptor was taken from a man younger than 45 in good health. Sequenced: naive CD8+ T cells sorted from blood. CDR3 loop: CSVGGLVYNEQFF. CDR3 nucleotides: TGCAGCGTTGGGGGACTAGTCTACAATGAGCAGTTCTTC.